This paragraph reports one T cell receptor beta chain. These data originate in a study of identical twins. A single record per CDR3 protein comes from TCRdb applying MiXCR to the 5' RACE reads. The sample records roughly 220,000 distinct CDR3 sequences, roughly 7.1% being singletons. These data are also associated with another study on T cells expressing NK-cell markers.

This TCR derives from a woman aged 18-29 years in good health. The sample consisted of CD8+ T cells sorted from blood.

CDR3 amino acids: CAIGLARKNEQFF. The CDR3 region has the DNA TGTGCCATCGGACTAGCGAGAAAAAATGAGCAGTTCTTC. The rearrangement uses TRBV12-3 or TRBV12-4 and TRBJ2-1; 9 positions match TRBD2. Germline trimming cut 10 bases from V and 7 bases from J; bases unmatched to any gene: 8. The CDR3 totals 13 residues.